The 19 T cell receptor beta chains below were found in one sample sequenced in a study of cytotoxic CD8 clonotypes in ibrutinib-treated CLL. Assay: immunoSEQ multiplex PCR; the TCRdb copy retains only in-frame clones and omits some. This sample has about 300,000 clones; 65% to 85% occur once, and the top ten carry around 6%. Sequencing was performed on PBMCs, taken at disease progression, from a patient treated with ibrutinib. The receptors here all came from a human donor with chronic lymphocytic leukemia.

The rearrangement joins TRBV11-1 to TRBJ1-3, with D unresolved. This CDR3 is 13 amino acids long. In germline, CDR1 is SGHAT, CDR2 FQDESV (reference sequence). V was cut by 5 bases and J by 4 bases, with 9 bases left in between. The CDR3 bases are TGTGCCAGCAGCCAGGACTCGGGAAACACCATATATTTT. Its protein is CASSQDSGNTIYF.

The rearrangement uses TRBV4-1 and TRBJ1-1, with D perhaps matching TRBD1 (5 bases). Trimming cost V 1 base and J 3 bases, with 12 bases left between them. The CDR3 totals 15 residues. CDR1 and CDR2 (germline): MGHRA, YSYEKL. The CDR3 loop is CASSQVSRGYTEAFF. DNA for the CDR3: TGCGCCAGCAGCCAAGTTTCGAGGGGATACACTGAAGCTTTCTTT.

This chain connects TRBV21-1 to TRBJ2-1; the table's TRBD2 call for D was not verified on the DNA. TRBV21-1 is a listed pseudogene. This CDR3 contains 16 residues. CDR3 residues: CASSRNPEGRHNEQFF. As DNA, the CDR3 is TGTGCCAGCAGCCGAAATCCCGAAGGGAGACACAATGAGCAGTTCTTC.

This chain connects TRBV29-1 to TRBJ2-1, with 7 bases lining up with TRBD2. Per germline, CDR1 SQVTM and CDR2 ANQGSEA. The CDR3 consists of 14 residues. After removal of 3 bases from V and 0 bases from J, the junction contained 2 bases not matched to a gene. The CDR3 sequence is CSVERGSSYNEQFF. CDR3 in DNA: TGCAGCGTTGAGCGGGGGAGCTCCTACAATGAGCAGTTCTTC.

This clone was seen just once. This sequence joins TRBV7-3 and TRBJ2-2, with D perhaps TRBD2 (5 bases). Trimming took 3 bases from V and 4 from J, leaving 15 bases between them. The CDR3 length is 16 residues. Germline V gene data show CDR1 as SGHTA and CDR2 as FQGTGA. The CDR3 loop is CASSFSAERRTGELFF. The CDR3 nucleotides are TGTGCCAGCAGCTTTTCAGCGGAAAGACGCACCGGGGAGCTGTTTTTT.

The chain is built from TRBV10-1 and TRBJ2-3, with D unclear. V shed 3 bases and J shed 2 bases, with 12 bases lying between them. The germline gives CDR1 WNHNN, CDR2 SYGVQD (reference sequence). The CDR3 extends over 15 amino acids. The CDR3 sequence is CASSEDSPNTDTQYF. As DNA, the CDR3 is TGCGCCAGCAGTGAAGACTCACCGAACACAGATACGCAGTATTTT.

A few counts support this clone. The V call is TRBV27, the J call TRBJ1-2, with D possibly matching TRBD1 (6 bases). This CDR3 region has 15 residues. Trimming removed 2 bases at V and 5 bases at J, with 15 bases between. In germline, CDR1 is MNHEY, CDR2 SMNVEV (reference sequence). The CDR3 loop reads CASSLSRGAGYGYTF. CDR3 bases: TGTGCCAGCAGTTTAAGTAGGGGGGCAGGGTATGGCTACACCTTC.

The chain employs TRBV5-4 and TRBJ2-1; D unclear. The germline CDR1 and CDR2 sequences are SGHNT and YYREEE (reference sequence). Trimming left V 4 bases short and J 6 bases short, with 17 bases between. There are 15 residues in the CDR3. CDR3 in amino acids: CASSPTLIRPNEQFF. The CDR3 nucleotides are TGTGCCAGCAGCCCGACCCTCATTAGGCCCAATGAGCAGTTCTTC.

The chain couples TRBV6-1 to TRBJ1-2; D gene ambiguous. V was cut by 3 bases and J by 2 bases, with 7 bases left in between. The CDR3 covers 13 residues. Germline assignment: CDR1 MNHNS and CDR2 SASEGT. As DNA, the CDR3 is TGTGCCAGCAGTGAGTCCCACAACTATGGCTACACCTTC. It specifies CASSESHNYGYTF.

This clone was counted only a few times. The chain couples TRBV5-4 to TRBJ2-5; 9 bases map to TRBD2. This CDR3 has 17 residues. Germline V CDR1 and CDR2: SGHNT, YYREEE (reference sequence). The ends lost 0 bases at V and 2 bases at J; junction bases unmatched: 8. CDR3 DNA sequence: TGTGCCAGCAGCTTGGTAGCCCTAGCGGGGATTCAAGAGACCCAGTACTTC. As protein: CASSLVALAGIQETQYF. The whole variable domain, filled in from reference TRBV5-4 and TRBJ2-5, reads ETGVTQSPTHLIKTRGQQVTLRCSSQSGHNTVSWYQQALGQGPQFIFQYYREEENGRGNFPPRFSGLQFPNYSSELNVNALELDDSALYLCASSLVALAGIQETQYFGPGTRLLVL.

The J gene is TRBJ1-2, the V gene TRBV11-3; unclear D gene. The CDR3 is made up of 13 amino acids. Germline CDR1 reads SGHNT; CDR2 reads YENEEA. V was cut by 1 base and J by 8 bases, with 11 bases left in between. CDR3 protein: CASSLGGGLGYTF. Here the CDR3 DNA reads TGTGCCAGCAGCTTAGGCGGCGGGCTCGGCTACACCTTC.

The chain employs TRBV5-6 and TRBJ2-1; D perhaps matches TRBD1 (6 bases). Deletions cut 2 bases from V and 13 bases from J, with 13 bases between. The CDR3 sequence is 12 residues long. Germline V gene data show CDR1 as SGHDT and CDR2 as YYEEEE. The DNA of the CDR3 is TGTGCCAGCAGCTTAAGCGAAGGGGGTCAGTTCTTC. Translated: CASSLSEGGQFF.

The J gene is TRBJ2-7, the V gene TRBV7-9; 7 nucleotides agree with TRBD2. The germline CDR1 and CDR2 sequences are SEHNR and FQNEAQ (reference sequence). Trimming cost V 2 bases and J 6 bases; bases outside gene matches: 4. The CDR3 runs to 13 residues. Here the CDR3 reads CASSLLGRAEQYF. The CDR3 DNA follows: TGTGCCAGCAGCTTATTGGGGAGGGCCGAGCAGTACTTC.

The V call is TRBV2, the J call TRBJ1-2, with D possibly TRBD1 on 5 matching bases. V was shortened by 6 bases and J by 7 bases, with 15 bases between the two germline ends. In germline, CDR1 is SNHLY, CDR2 FYNNEI. This CDR3 has 13 amino acids. The CDR3 DNA sequence: TGTGCCAGCAGGGCGGGGCCCCCCTTTGGCTACACCTTC. It is translated as CASRAGPPFGYTF.

A few counts support this clone. The rearrangement links TRBV11-2 to TRBJ2-2; D perhaps matches TRBD2 (6 bases). The germline V gene encodes CDR1 SGHAT and CDR2 FQNNGV. V gave up 2 bases and J gave up 3 bases, with 7 bases separating them. This CDR3 spans 14 amino acids. The CDR3 sequence: CASSLTGDTGELFF. For the CDR3, the DNA is TGTGCCAGCAGCTTAACGGGGGACACCGGGGAGCTGTTTTTT.

This clone has just one count. V and J are TRBV19 and TRBJ2-3, with D hard to call. The CDR3 runs to 15 residues. CDR1 is LNHDA, CDR2 SQIVND, per germline (reference sequence). Trimming took off 1 base at V and 2 bases at J, with 10 bases between the two ends. The CDR3 loop is CASSIGTVITDTQYF. CDR3 nucleotide sequence: TGTGCCAGTAGTATAGGAACAGTTATCACAGATACGCAGTATTTT.

This clone appeared a few times. The V gene is TRBV10-1, the J gene TRBJ1-5; TRBD1 aligns across 9 bases. The germline CDR1 and CDR2 sequences are WNHNN and SYGVQD (reference sequence). This CDR3 has 14 residues. V lost 6 bases to trimming and J lost 6 bases; unmatched junction nucleotides: 6. The CDR3 here is CASRESDRGQPQHF. The CDR3, as DNA: TGCGCCAGCAGGGAATCGGACAGGGGTCAGCCCCAGCATTTT.

The chain couples TRBV7-3 to TRBJ2-1, with 8 bases aligning to TRBD2. J lost 5 bases, V lost 1 base, and 4 bases had no gene match. Germline V CDR1 and CDR2: SGHTA, FQGTGA. The CDR3 runs to 15 residues. The CDR3, as DNA: TGTGCCAGCAGCTTAAGGTTAGCGGGAAACAATGAGCAGTTCTTC. Protein: CASSLRLAGNNEQFF.

The J gene is TRBJ1-5, the V gene TRBV15; a weak D match, TRBD1 (5 bases). Germline assignment: CDR1 LNHNV and CDR2 YYDKDF (reference sequence). With 2 bases removed from V and 0 bases from J, the gap between germline ends came to 11 bases. The CDR3 contains 16 residues. CDR3: CATSRQGWSSNQPQHF. For the CDR3, the DNA is TGTGCCACCAGCAGACAGGGTTGGAGTAGCAATCAGCCCCAGCATTTT.